This T cell receptor beta chain was profiled in a study of vaccination and CD4 T cells after COVID-19. Study as a whole: Timing of post-vaccine sample collection was a median 72 days after dose two, with a range of 14 to 241. Overlapping spike peptides served as the stimulus for the cells. These peptides came from SARS-CoV-2 and from the common cold coronaviruses HCoV-NL63, HCoV-OC43 and HCoV-229E.

With the Oncomine TCR Beta short-read assay, DNA from cultured CD4+ T cells was sequenced. Investigators isolated genomic DNA from cultured CD4+ T cells. TCRdb passed the PCR reads through MiXCR, listing each CDR3 protein once. The sample holds some 14,000 distinct CDR3 sequences, 55% seen once. The CDR3 has 14 residues. Per germline, CDR1 DFQATT and CDR2 SNEGSKA (reference sequence). The V gene lost 0 bases and the J gene lost 5 bases, with 13 bases spanning the gap. This clonotype was detected a few times. Its matching antigen is unknown. The treatment is: roughly nine-day PBMC culture with coronavirus spike peptide pools or control peptides (ViraFEST assay). Approximately 1.8 million PBMCs per well were cultured with about 10 IU/ml IL-2 and 7.5 to 10 ug/ml peptide pools.

The sequence was collected from a human donor who had recovered from COVID-19. The chain joins TRBV20-1 to TRBJ1-2; TRBD1 might be the D (5 bases). The source material was CD4+ T cells from blood, cultured in vitro, sampled before SARS-CoV-2 vaccination. CDR3 sequence: CSARDNDRMYGYTF. The DNA of the CDR3 is TGCAGTGCTAGAGATAATGACAGAATGTATGGCTACACCTTC.